The 32 T cell receptor beta chains given below trace back to one sample, sequenced in a study of blood T cell repertoires in COVID-19. Clones were read by immunoSEQ multiplex PCR, and TCRdb kept only the in-frame ones, dropping some. The sample has about 150,000 clones; under 95% are singletons. The material sequenced was peripheral blood. These receptors were obtained from a man in his fifties with acute or convalescent COVID-19.

The chain combines TRBV5-1 with TRBJ2-7, with 11 bases that match TRBD1. The CDR3 extends over 15 amino acids. CDR1 is SGHRS and CDR2 is YFSETQ in the germline V gene. The junction had 4 bases not matched to a gene; V was cut back by 4 bases and J by 1 base. The CDR3 DNA follows: TGCGCCAGCAGCGACCGGGACAGGGGGTCCTACGAGCAGTACTTC. It yields the protein CASSDRDRGSYEQYF. Drawing the rest from reference TRBV5-1 and TRBJ2-7, the complete variable domain is KAGVTQTPRYLIKTRGQQVTLSCSPISGHRSVSWYQQTPGQGLQFLFEYFSETQRNKGNFPGRFSGRQFSNSRSEMNVSTLELGDSALYLCASSDRDRGSYEQYFGPGTRLTVT.

Comments on this clone: Other nucleotide sequences in the sample specify the same CDR3. This chain joins TRBV3-1 (or the pseudogene TRBV3-2) and TRBJ1-5; the match to TRBD1 covers 7 bases. The CDR3 consists of 14 residues. CDR1 LGHDT and CDR2 YNNKEL come from the germline V gene (reference sequence). V shed 1 base and J 6 bases; nucleotides not matched to a gene: 3. This CDR3 is CASSQGQGGQPQHF. The CDR3 region has the DNA TGTGCCAGCAGCCAAGGACAGGGCGGTCAGCCCCAGCATTTT.

There are a few counts of this clone. The chain carries TRBV19 and TRBJ2-1; 8 positions match TRBD1. This CDR3 has 15 residues. V was pared by 6 bases and J by 7 bases, with 11 bases of the junction left unmatched. Germline V gene data show CDR1 as LNHDA and CDR2 as SQIVND (reference sequence). The CDR3 bases are TGTGCCAGTAGGACTTATGGACAGGGATGGAATGAGCAGTTCTTC. Translated, it gives CASRTYGQGWNEQFF.

This chain uses TRBV5-1 with TRBJ2-1, with 8 bases lining up with TRBD2. This CDR3 has 14 amino acids. V was pared by 6 bases and J by 3 bases, with 5 bases of the junction left unmatched. Germline CDR1 and CDR2: SGHRS and YFSETQ. This CDR3 reads CASTSSGGYNEQFF. The DNA of the CDR3 is TGCGCCAGCACATCCAGCGGGGGCTACAATGAGCAGTTCTTC.

The chain carries TRBV19 and TRBJ2-7; the match to TRBD1 covers 7 bases. The CDR3 sequence is 13 residues long. V trimming: 6 bases; J trimming: 0 bases; junction bases outside the gene matches: 2. The germline gives CDR1 LNHDA, CDR2 SQIVND (reference sequence). The CDR3 reads CASSRDSSYEQYF. The CDR3 DNA reads TGTGCCAGTAGCCGGGACAGCTCCTACGAGCAGTACTTC.

The chain couples TRBV3-1 (or the pseudogene TRBV3-2) to TRBJ2-1, with 8 positions matching TRBD2. Germline-derived CDR1 and CDR2 are LGHDT and YNNKEL (reference sequence). V lost 4 bases and J lost 3; bases outside the gene matches: 8. The CDR3 is 16 amino acids. The CDR3 is CASSLYAGGNYNEQFF. CDR3 DNA sequence: TGTGCCAGCAGCCTATATGCGGGGGGTAACTACAATGAGCAGTTCTTC.

The gene calls are TRBV18 and TRBJ1-5; D call uncertain. Germline CDR1 KGHSH, CDR2 LQKENI. V was trimmed by 2 bases and J by 0 bases, leaving 5 bases between them. The CDR3 contains 14 residues. For the CDR3, the DNA is TGTGCCAGCTCACCAATGGCTAGCAATCAGCCCCAGCATTTT. Amino acid sequence: CASSPMASNQPQHF.

The rearrangement joins TRBV10-3 to TRBJ2-7; D is possibly TRBD1 (5 bases). This CDR3 is built from 12 residues. With 8 bases removed from V and 0 bases from J, the gap between germline ends came to 8 bases. The germline gives CDR1 ENHRY, CDR2 SYGVKD. CDR3: CAIGASSYEQYF. The CDR3 DNA follows: TGTGCCATCGGGGCTAGCTCCTACGAGCAGTACTTC.

V is TRBV12-3 or TRBV12-4 and J is TRBJ1-4; 9 positions agree with TRBD1. V trimming: 7 bases; J trimming: 11 bases; junction bases outside the gene matches: 5. The CDR3 is 12 amino acids. The CDR3 is CASTLGQGKLFF. In DNA form, the CDR3 reads TGTGCCAGCACCCTGGGACAGGGTAAACTGTTTTTT.

The chain employs TRBV19 and TRBJ1-1, with D perhaps matching TRBD1 (6 bases). Germline V gene data show CDR1 as LNHDA and CDR2 as SQIVND (reference sequence). This CDR3 contains 13 residues. The V end lost 5 bases, the J end lost 7 bases, and 14 bases lay between the germline ends. This CDR3 is CASSVQGQGEAFF. As DNA, the CDR3 is TGTGCCAGTAGTGTACAGGGCCAGGGTGAAGCTTTCTTT.

This chain connects TRBV30 to TRBJ2-7; no definite D call. CDR3 size: 14 residues. Trimming removed 0 bases at V and 3 bases at J, with 12 bases between. Germline-derived CDR1 and CDR2 are GTSNPN and SVGIG (reference sequence). CDR3 loop: CAWSVPPSDYEQYF. The CDR3 DNA follows: TGTGCCTGGAGTGTACCCCCCAGCGACTACGAGCAGTACTTC.

V and J are TRBV9 and TRBJ1-3; D is unresolved. CDR1 is SGDLS and CDR2 is YYNGEE in the germline V gene. This CDR3 is built from 9 residues. The ends were cut back, 10 bases at V and 7 bases at J, with 6 bases in the middle. As DNA, the CDR3 is TGTGCCCGCCGGAACACCATATATTTT. The encoded protein is CARRNTIYF.

CDR3 amino acids: CASSYYQAEQFF. Written as DNA, the CDR3 is TGTGCCAGCAGTTACTACCAAGCGGAGCAGTTCTTC. This rearrangement joins TRBV6-2 or TRBV6-3 to TRBJ2-1; D unresolved. The germline CDR1 and CDR2 sequences are MNHEY and SVGEGT. The CDR3 has 12 amino acids. Trimming took off 1 base at V and 10 bases at J, with 8 bases between the two ends.

The J gene is TRBJ2-2, the V gene TRBV18, with 10 bases that match TRBD1. V lost 3 bases, J lost 5 bases, and 6 bases stayed unmatched. CDR1 and CDR2 (germline): KGHSH, LQKENI. This CDR3 is built from 16 residues. This CDR3 is CASSPQDRGRTGELFF. DNA for the CDR3: TGTGCCAGCTCACCGCAGGACAGGGGGAGAACCGGGGAGCTGTTTTTT. Based on the CDR3 plus reference TRBV18 and TRBJ2-2, the full variable domain is NAGVMQNPRHLVRRRGQEARLRCSPMKGHSHVYWYRQLPEEGLKFMVYLQKENIIDESGMPKERFSAEFPKEGPSILRIQQVVRGDSAAYFCASSPQDRGRTGELFFGEGSRLTVL.

The chain couples TRBV6-5 to TRBJ1-1; perhaps TRBD1 as D (6 bases). The CDR3 contains 12 residues. Trimming took 7 bases from V and 8 from J, leaving 14 bases between them. Looked up from germline, CDR1 is MNHEY and CDR2 is SVGAGI. This CDR3 is CASKDPQGEAFF. CDR3 nucleotide sequence: TGTGCCAGCAAAGATCCCCAGGGGGAAGCTTTCTTT.

This rearrangement joins TRBV6-6 to TRBJ1-1; 8 bases map to TRBD1. Germline V lookup: CDR1 MNHNY, CDR2 SVGAGI (reference sequence). V gave up 5 bases and J gave up 4 bases; unmatched junction bases: 6. This CDR3 comprises 14 residues. CDR3 DNA sequence: TGTGCCAGCAGTCAGCAGGGGGCCAGCACTGAAGCTTTCTTT. Its translation: CASSQQGASTEAFF.

This chain joins TRBV5-1 and TRBJ1-5; TRBD1 is a possible D gene (6 bases). CDR1 is SGHRS and CDR2 is YFSETQ in the germline V gene. The CDR3 covers 15 residues. V gave up 0 bases and J gave up 5 bases, with 12 bases separating them. The CDR3 bases are TGCGCCAGCAGCTTGGCAGGGGAAGGGTATCAGCCCCAGCATTTT. It encodes CASSLAGEGYQPQHF.

The chain combines TRBV15 with TRBJ2-2; D call uncertain. Germline CDR1 is LNHNV and CDR2 is YYDKDF (reference sequence). V was cut by 1 base and J by 1 base, with 10 bases left in between. CDR3 length equals 16 residues. Written as DNA, the CDR3 is TGTGCCACCAGCAGAGCAGTCCAGAAGAACACCGGGGAGCTGTTTTTT. Its protein product is CATSRAVQKNTGELFF. Combining the CDR3 with reference TRBV15 and TRBJ2-2 gives the whole variable domain DAMVIQNPRYQVTQFGKPVTLSCSQTLNHNVMYWYQQKSSQAPKLLFHYYDKDFNNEADTPDNFQSRRPNTSFCFLDIRSPGLGDTAMYLCATSRAVQKNTGELFFGEGSRLTVL.

V is TRBV10-3 and J is TRBJ1-5; perhaps TRBD1 as D (6 bases). The germline CDR1 and CDR2 sequences are ENHRY and SYGVKD. The V end was cut by 6 bases, the J end by 5 bases, with 14 bases between. This CDR3 contains 14 residues. The CDR3 sequence is CAISKGGDDQPQHF. The CDR3 DNA is TGTGCCATCAGCAAAGGGGGGGACGATCAGCCCCAGCATTTT.

The rearrangement joins TRBV6-5 to TRBJ2-3; 7 bases fit TRBD1. The CDR3 totals 14 residues. Per the germline V gene, CDR1 is MNHEY and CDR2 is SVGAGI. Trimming cost V 6 bases and J 5 bases; bases outside gene matches: 8. CDR3 protein: CASSDRDSKDTQYF. CDR3 coding DNA: TGTGCCAGCAGCGACCGGGACAGTAAAGATACGCAGTATTTT.

The rearrangement joins TRBV4-3 to TRBJ2-5, with TRBD1 identical over 7 bases. From germline, CDR1 is LGHNA and CDR2 YSLEER. J was trimmed by 3 bases and V by 3 bases; bases with no gene match: 7. The CDR3 has 15 residues. The CDR3 protein is CASSHGDSREETQYF. In nucleotides, the CDR3 is TGCGCCAGCAGCCACGGGGACAGCCGGGAAGAGACCCAGTACTTC.

The genes are TRBV18 and TRBJ2-3, with D perhaps TRBD1 (6 bases). CDR1 and CDR2 from the germline V gene are KGHSH and LQKENI. The germline V and J ends were trimmed by 6 bases and 0 bases, with 25 bases remaining between them. The CDR3 has 19 amino acids. CDR3 sequence reads: CASSHQRQGHHSSTDTQYF. In nucleotides, the CDR3 is TGTGCCAGCTCCCACCAGAGGCAGGGGCACCACTCCAGCACAGATACGCAGTATTTT.

The J gene is TRBJ2-7, the V gene TRBV4-1, with D tentatively TRBD2 (5 bases). The CDR3 length is 16 residues. With 0 bases removed from V and 3 bases from J, the gap between germline ends came to 15 bases. Germline V gene sequence: CDR1 MGHRA, CDR2 YSYEKL. The DNA for the CDR3 is TGCGCCAGCAGCCAAGAACGAGCGGTTTTGAACTACGAGCAGTACTTC. It translates to CASSQERAVLNYEQYF.

The CDR3 loop is CASSAGVTNTEAFF. Written as DNA, the CDR3 is TGTGCCAGCAGTGCGGGAGTAACTAACACTGAAGCTTTCTTT. This rearrangement joins TRBV2 to TRBJ1-1, with D unresolved. Germline V gene data show CDR1 as SNHLY and CDR2 as FYNNEI. With 4 bases removed from V and 2 bases from J, the gap between germline ends came to 11 bases. The CDR3 runs to 14 residues.

V usage is TRBV19 and J usage is TRBJ2-1; 8 nucleotides agree with TRBD2. Germline loops: CDR1 LNHDA, CDR2 SQIVND (reference sequence). After removal of 6 bases from V and 3 bases from J, the junction contained 7 bases not matched to a gene. CDR3 size: 15 residues. The CDR3 sequence: CASRLTSGIYNEQFF. CDR3 nucleotide sequence: TGTGCCAGTAGGCTTACTAGCGGAATCTACAATGAGCAGTTCTTC.

The rearrangement uses TRBV15 and TRBJ2-2; 11 bases agree with TRBD2. The germline CDR1 and CDR2 sequences are LNHNV and YYDKDF (reference sequence). This CDR3 has 18 amino acids. V trimming: 0 bases; J trimming: 5 bases; junction bases outside the gene matches: 8. Written as DNA, the CDR3 is TGTGCCACCAGCAGAGATCGGCCTAGCGGGGGGAGTACCGGGGAGCTGTTTTTT. Translating gives CATSRDRPSGGSTGELFF.

This clone appeared a single time. The V and J genes are TRBV3-1 (or the pseudogene TRBV3-2) and TRBJ2-7; 8 positions agree with TRBD1. The germline V gene encodes CDR1 LGHDT and CDR2 YNNKEL (reference sequence). CDR3 size: 22 residues. Trimming took 8 bases from V and 3 from J; bases not matched to a gene: 33. CDR3: CASPIKNPTSHKLGQVFYEQYV. As DNA, the CDR3 is TGTGCCAGCCCGATAAAAAACCCAACTTCACACAAATTGGGACAGGTGTTCTACGAGCAGTACGTC.

The rearrangement uses TRBV5-4 and TRBJ2-3, with 11 positions matching TRBD2. Unmatched junction bases numbered 7, after V lost 4 bases and J lost 0 bases. Germline assignment: CDR1 SGHNT and CDR2 YYREEE (reference sequence). The CDR3 runs 17 residues. The CDR3 here is CASSPGTSGGSTDTQYF. The CDR3 DNA sequence: TGTGCCAGCAGCCCGGGGACTAGCGGAGGCAGCACAGATACGCAGTATTTT. The full variable domain, completed using reference TRBV5-4 and TRBJ2-3, is ETGVTQSPTHLIKTRGQQVTLRCSSQSGHNTVSWYQQALGQGPQFIFQYYREEENGRGNFPPRFSGLQFPNYSSELNVNALELDDSALYLCASSPGTSGGSTDTQYFGPGTRLTVL.

The chain uses TRBV18 and TRBJ2-7; 9 bases align to TRBD1. V gave up 4 bases and J gave up 4 bases; unmatched junction bases: 8. The CDR3 consists of 15 residues. Germline loops: CDR1 KGHSH, CDR2 LQKENI. CDR3 nucleotides: TGTGCCAGCTCACGATCCGGGACAGGGAATTACGAGCAGTACTTC. This translates into CASSRSGTGNYEQYF. Together with reference TRBV18 and TRBJ2-7, the CDR3 gives the full variable domain: NAGVMQNPRHLVRRRGQEARLRCSPMKGHSHVYWYRQLPEEGLKFMVYLQKENIIDESGMPKERFSAEFPKEGPSILRIQQVVRGDSAAYFCASSRSGTGNYEQYFGPGTRLTVT.

This chain connects TRBV6-1 to TRBJ2-7, with TRBD2 matching 8 bases. With V trimmed by 4 bases and J by 1 base, 9 bases remained unmatched. CDR1 MNHNS and CDR2 SASEGT come from the germline V gene. This CDR3 has 16 amino acids. This chain's CDR3 is CASSVGGGSPSYEQYF. Here the CDR3 DNA reads TGTGCCAGCAGTGTAGGCGGGGGGTCTCCTTCCTACGAGCAGTACTTC.

The chain is built from TRBV2 and TRBJ1-5; 8 bases agree with TRBD1. The CDR3 is made up of 13 amino acids. Germline V lookup: CDR1 SNHLY, CDR2 FYNNEI. J gave up 8 bases and V 6 bases, and 6 bases lay outside the gene matches. CDR3 sequence reads: CASRFRGPEPQHF. CDR3 DNA: TGTGCCAGCAGATTCAGGGGGCCGGAGCCCCAGCATTTT.

The sample holds one count of this clone. The V gene is TRBV27, the J gene TRBJ2-7; 10 nucleotides line up with TRBD1. There are 16 residues in the CDR3. Germline CDR1 and CDR2: MNHEY and SMNVEV (reference sequence). The trim removed 7 bases at V and 0 bases at J, leaving 9 bases unmatched. This chain's CDR3 is CASNPGQGFPSYEQYF. Written as DNA, the CDR3 is TGTGCCAGCAACCCGGGACAGGGGTTTCCCTCCTACGAGCAGTACTTC.